The 20 T cell receptor beta chains in this list originate from one sample, sequenced in a study of early T cells in non-severe SARS-CoV-2 infection. TCRdb ran MiXCR on the 5' RACE reads and lists one entry per CDR3 protein. Altogether some 57,000 distinct CDR3 sequences are present, 9.5% to 15% being singletons, with the ten largest covering roughly a tenth. Material for sequencing was whole blood. Receptors originate from an adult who was a healthcare worker with PCR-confirmed SARS-CoV-2 infection or an uninfected control (not recorded which).

This clonotype was observed many times. J is TRBJ1-6 and V is TRBV6-6, with 9 bases that match TRBD1. CDR3 length: 15 residues. V lost 2 bases, J lost 9 bases, and 5 bases stayed unmatched. CDR1 MNHNY and CDR2 SVGAGI come from the germline V gene (reference sequence). The CDR3 sequence: CASSYGGTGFSPLHF. CDR3 DNA sequence: TGTGCCAGCAGTTACGGGGGGACAGGGTTTTCACCCCTCCACTTT.

This clonotype came up many times. This chain joins TRBV20-1 and TRBJ2-1; D uncertain. CDR1 is DFQATT, CDR2 SNEGSKA, per germline (reference sequence). With 6 bases removed from V and 7 bases from J, the gap between germline ends came to 13 bases. The CDR3 sequence is 12 residues long. CDR3 sequence reads: CSAYPSGNEQFF. CDR3 coding DNA: TGCAGTGCGTACCCCTCCGGGAATGAGCAGTTCTTC.

The chain has TRBV28 and TRBJ1-2; D unresolved. The CDR3 is 12 amino acids. V gave up 5 bases and J gave up 5 bases, with 9 bases separating them. Germline V gene lookup returns CDR1 MDHEN and CDR2 SYDVKM. This CDR3 reads CASSPDRYGYTF. The CDR3 nucleotides are TGTGCCAGCAGTCCGGACCGATATGGCTACACCTTC.

The J gene is TRBJ1-1, the V gene TRBV24-1; 9 nucleotides align to TRBD1. The CDR3 has 20 amino acids. Trimming cost V 3 bases and J 2 bases; bases outside gene matches: 18. The germline V gene has CDR1 KGHDR and CDR2 SFDVKD. As DNA, the CDR3 is TGTGCCACCAGTGATATCGTCCCGGGACAGGGATCGGATTCAAACACTGAAGCTTTCTTT. This gives the protein CATSDIVPGQGSDSNTEAFF.

The chain uses TRBV5-1 and TRBJ2-2; perhaps TRBD2 as D (5 bases). The germline V gene encodes CDR1 SGHRS and CDR2 YFSETQ. The CDR3 consists of 17 residues. V lost 0 bases and J 4 bases, leaving 16 bases between the germline ends. The DNA for the CDR3 is TGCGCCAGCAGCTTGGTACCGCCGACGGGGAGCACCGGGGAGCTGTTTTTT. This gives the protein CASSLVPPTGSTGELFF. The variable domain in full, completed from reference TRBV5-1 and TRBJ2-2, reads KAGVTQTPRYLIKTRGQQVTLSCSPISGHRSVSWYQQTPGQGLQFLFEYFSETQRNKGNFPGRFSGRQFSNSRSEMNVSTLELGDSALYLCASSLVPPTGSTGELFFGEGSRLTVL.

The chain couples TRBV29-1 to TRBJ2-5, with 8 bases aligning to TRBD1. The CDR3 has 13 residues. CDR1 is SQVTM, CDR2 ANQGSEA, per germline. V shed 4 bases and J 6 bases; nucleotides not matched to a gene: 7. CDR3 protein: CSVVGQGMKTQYF. CDR3 in DNA: TGCAGCGTTGTCGGACAGGGAATGAAGACCCAGTACTTC.

This chain links TRBV6-5 with TRBJ1-2; 7 bases map to TRBD1. This CDR3 has 13 residues. The V gene end was trimmed by 6 bases and the J gene end by 2 bases; junction bases not matched to a gene: 3. Germline loops: CDR1 MNHEY, CDR2 SVGAGI. For the CDR3, the DNA is TGTGCCAGCAGACAGGGACAGAACTATGGCTACACCTTC. Amino acid sequence: CASRQGQNYGYTF.

This clonotype was detected only a few times. The rearrangement uses TRBV29-1 and TRBJ2-7; perhaps TRBD1 as D (5 bases). V was pared by 6 bases and J by 2 bases, with 8 bases between. The CDR3 has 11 residues. Germline values: CDR1 SQVTM, CDR2 ANQGSEA. CDR3 sequence reads: CSVVRAYEQYF. CDR3 coding DNA: TGCAGCGTGGTCAGGGCCTACGAGCAGTACTTC.

Here the CDR3 reads CASSPRETGTGITEAFF. The CDR3 DNA follows: TGTGCCAGCTCACCAAGGGAAACCGGGACAGGGATCACCGAAGCTTTCTTT. The genes are TRBV18 and TRBJ1-1, with TRBD1 matching over 9 bases. Germline V gene lookup returns CDR1 KGHSH and CDR2 LQKENI. CDR3 length: 17 residues. Trimming at V came to 2 bases and at J to 8 bases, leaving 15 bases not matched to a gene.

In this sample, this clonotype turned up many times. The chain joins TRBV7-2 to TRBJ2-7; D possibly corresponds to TRBD2 (6 bases). CDR1 SGHTA and CDR2 FQGNSA come from the germline V gene. The CDR3 runs 15 residues. V lost 2 bases, J lost 0 bases, and 11 bases lay in between. CDR3 protein: CASSLQGTLSYEQYF. The CDR3 DNA reads TGTGCCAGCAGCTTACAAGGGACTCTCTCCTACGAGCAGTACTTC.

This clonotype was counted at least ten times. The chain couples TRBV9 to TRBJ2-5; D is perhaps TRBD1 (6 bases). The CDR3 runs 14 residues. The germline CDR1 and CDR2 sequences are SGDLS and YYNGEE. V lost 7 bases, J lost 4 bases, and 17 bases lay in between. Here the CDR3 reads CASGGAKPGETQYF. CDR3 coding DNA: TGTGCCAGCGGGGGCGCCAAGCCGGGAGAGACCCAGTACTTC.

This clonotype occurred a few times. The V call is TRBV29-1, the J call TRBJ2-3; D might be TRBD2 (6 bases). V was clipped by 4 bases and J by 6 bases, with 8 bases between them. The CDR3 loop spans 11 amino acids. Germline loops: CDR1 SQVTM, CDR2 ANQGSEA. CDR3 protein: CSVGAGDTQYF. The CDR3 DNA sequence: TGCAGCGTTGGCGCGGGGGATACGCAGTATTTT.

The chain recombines TRBV7-8 with TRBJ1-4, with TRBD1 matching over 10 bases. The J segment lost 0 bases and the V segment lost 5 bases, leaving 9 bases of the junction unmatched. CDR1 and CDR2 (germline): SGHVS, FQNEAQ. CDR3 length: 18 residues. CDR3 sequence reads: CASSPWTGGVATNEKLFF. The DNA of the CDR3 is TGTGCCAGCAGCCCGTGGACAGGGGGGGTTGCAACTAATGAAAAACTGTTTTTT.

V gene TRBV12-3 or TRBV12-4 combines with J gene TRBJ2-7; 11 bases are a match to TRBD2. This CDR3 is built from 14 residues. V gave up 5 bases and J gave up 3 bases; unmatched junction bases: 3. CDR3 loop: CASSRLAGGYEQYF. The CDR3 bases are TGTGCCAGCAGTCGTCTAGCGGGGGGCTACGAGCAGTACTTC.

This clonotype showed up just a few times. The J gene is TRBJ2-1, the V gene TRBV6-1, with TRBD1 matching over 8 bases. The germline CDR1 and CDR2 sequences are MNHNS and SASEGT. The CDR3 sequence is 15 residues long. J gave up 4 bases and V 5 bases, and 7 bases lay outside the gene matches. The DNA of the CDR3 is TGTGCCAGCAGTCTTGACAGGGGCAGGTACAATGAGCAGTTCTTC. Its translation is CASSLDRGRYNEQFF.

This clonotype was counted a few times. V usage is TRBV15 and J usage is TRBJ1-1; D gene unclear. The germline V gene encodes CDR1 LNHNV and CDR2 YYDKDF (reference sequence). The CDR3 length is 13 residues. Trimming cost V 0 bases and J 6 bases, with 8 bases left between them. CDR3 coding DNA: TGTGCCACCAGCAGAGATTTAGTGTCTGAAGCTTTCTTT. Amino acid sequence: CATSRDLVSEAFF.

This clonotype was counted ten times or more. The CDR3 is CASSLFPTQYF. CDR3 bases: TGTGCCAGCAGCTTATTCCCTACGCAGTATTTT. The chain employs TRBV7-2 and TRBJ2-3; no definite D call. V was cut by 2 bases and J by 8 bases, with 5 bases left in between. The CDR3 spans 11 residues. The V gene's germline CDR1 is SGHTA and CDR2 FQGNSA.

This clonotype has only a few counts. The V call is TRBV18, the J call TRBJ2-5; TRBD2 aligns across 11 bases. V shed 5 bases, J shed 2 bases, and the junction held 10 bases outside the gene matches. Germline lookup yields CDR1 KGHSH and CDR2 LQKENI. The CDR3 contains 17 residues. The CDR3 loop reads CASSTPGLAANQETQYF. The CDR3 DNA reads as TGTGCCAGCTCAACTCCGGGACTAGCGGCGAATCAAGAGACCCAGTACTTC.

The chain joins TRBV5-6 to TRBJ2-1; D is uncertain. The CDR3 sequence is 14 residues long. In germline, CDR1 is SGHDT, CDR2 YYEEEE. The ends were cut back, 1 base at V and 0 bases at J, with 5 bases in the middle. This CDR3 reads CASSLTDSYNEQFF. In DNA form, the CDR3 reads TGTGCCAGCAGCTTGACAGACTCCTACAATGAGCAGTTCTTC.

This clonotype appeared many times. The chain recombines TRBV6-5 with TRBJ2-3; unclear D gene. V lost 0 bases and J lost 1, with 8 bases in between. There are 15 residues in the CDR3. Per the germline V gene, CDR1 is MNHEY and CDR2 is SVGAGI. The CDR3 protein is CASSYSGFGTDTQYF. CDR3 DNA sequence: TGTGCCAGCAGTTACTCGGGGTTTGGCACAGATACGCAGTATTTT.